The present T cell receptor (beta chain) was sequenced within a study of beta chain features in type 1 diabetes. Every bit of the isolated RNA underwent reverse transcription, so sequencing read expressed TCRB transcripts. Data came from immunoSEQ multiplex PCR; TCRdb stores just in-frame clones and leaves some out. This table has 970,000 or so clones, about a sixth appearing once. Cells sorted by CD45RO/CCR7/CD25/CD127/CD95/CD27 comprised CD4+ naive, central memory, regulatory and stem cell-like memory cells. With 8 bases clipped from V and 2 bases from J, the junction kept 7 bases outside the gene matches. Germline CDR1 and CDR2: SGHTA and FQGNSA. This CDR3 is 14 amino acids long. This clone was found a few times.

The genes are TRBV7-2 and TRBJ2-3; 7 positions match TRBD1. This sequence was found in a woman under 30 in good health. Source material: naive CD4+ T cells from blood. This chain's CDR3 is CASGDRANTDTQYF. In DNA form, the CDR3 reads TGTGCCAGCGGAGACAGGGCAAACACAGATACGCAGTATTTT.